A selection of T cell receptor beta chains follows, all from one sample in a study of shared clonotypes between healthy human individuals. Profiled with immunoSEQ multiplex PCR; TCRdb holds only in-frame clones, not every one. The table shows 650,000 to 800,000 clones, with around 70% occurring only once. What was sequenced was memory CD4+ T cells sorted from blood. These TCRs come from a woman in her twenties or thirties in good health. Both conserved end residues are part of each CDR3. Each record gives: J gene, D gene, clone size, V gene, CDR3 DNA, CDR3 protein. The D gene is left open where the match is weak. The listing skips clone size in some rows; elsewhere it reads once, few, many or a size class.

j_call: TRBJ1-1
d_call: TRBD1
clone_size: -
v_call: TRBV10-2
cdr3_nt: TGCGCCAGCAGTGGACAGGGGGGAACTGAAGCTTTCTTT
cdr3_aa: CASSGQGGTEAFF

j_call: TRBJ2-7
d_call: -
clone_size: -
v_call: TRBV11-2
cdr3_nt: TGTGCCAGCAGCTTACGGAGAGCCGACACCTACGAGCAGTACTTC
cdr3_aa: CASSLRRADTYEQYF

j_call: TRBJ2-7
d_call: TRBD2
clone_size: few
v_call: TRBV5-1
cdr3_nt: TGCGCCAGCAGTTTAGCGGGAACCTCCTACGAGCAGTACTTC
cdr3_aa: CASSLAGTSYEQYF

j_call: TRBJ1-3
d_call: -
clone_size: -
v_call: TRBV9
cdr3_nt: TGTGCCAGCGCCCGGGCCGGAAACACCATATATTTT
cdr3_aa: CASARAGNTIYF

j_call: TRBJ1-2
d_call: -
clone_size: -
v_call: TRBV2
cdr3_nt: TGTGCCAGCAGTGAGCTGAGCCGTTATGGCTACACCTTC
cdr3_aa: CASSELSRYGYTF

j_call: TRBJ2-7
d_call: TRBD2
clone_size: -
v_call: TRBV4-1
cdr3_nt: TGCGCCAGCAGCCAACTTCCTAGCGGGAGTTACGAGCAGTACTTC
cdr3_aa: CASSQLPSGSYEQYF

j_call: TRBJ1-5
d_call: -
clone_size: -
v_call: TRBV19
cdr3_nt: TGTGCCAGTAGTGGGATGGGGGGCCATCAGCCCCAGCATTTT
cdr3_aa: CASSGMGGHQPQHF

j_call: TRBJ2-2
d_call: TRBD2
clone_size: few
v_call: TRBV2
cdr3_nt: TGTGCCAGCAGGCCGCCGGGACTAGCGGGAGCCGGGGAGCTGTTTTTT
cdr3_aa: CASRPPGLAGAGELFF

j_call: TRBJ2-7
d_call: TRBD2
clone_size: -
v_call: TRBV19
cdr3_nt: TGTGCCAGTAGTATGCCCGGACTAGCGGGCAACTCCTACGAGCAGTACTTC
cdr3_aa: CASSMPGLAGNSYEQYF

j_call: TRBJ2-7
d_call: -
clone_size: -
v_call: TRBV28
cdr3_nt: TGTGCCAGCAGCGAACTGGGCTACGAGCAGTACTTC
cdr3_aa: CASSELGYEQYF

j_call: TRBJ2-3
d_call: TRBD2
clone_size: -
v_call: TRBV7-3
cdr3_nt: TGTGCCAGCAGCCCTAAGGGCCGCTCTCTAGCGGGAGTTTTAGATACGCAGTATTTT
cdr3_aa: CASSPKGRSLAGVLDTQYF

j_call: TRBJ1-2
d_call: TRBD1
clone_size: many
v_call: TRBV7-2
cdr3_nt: TGTGCCAGCAGCCCTCGACAGGGGCTGGGCGGCTACACCTTC
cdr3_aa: CASSPRQGLGGYTF

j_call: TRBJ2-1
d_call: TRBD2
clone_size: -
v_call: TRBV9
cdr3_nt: TGTGCCAGCAGCGTAGCTTGGGGTAGCGGGAGCCATGAGCAGTTCTTC
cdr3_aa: CASSVAWGSGSHEQFF

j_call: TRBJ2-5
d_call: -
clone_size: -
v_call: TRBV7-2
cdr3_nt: TGTGCCAGCAGCTTAATCGGGAGCGTATTGCCACAAGAGACCCAGTACTTC
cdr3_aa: CASSLIGSVLPQETQYF

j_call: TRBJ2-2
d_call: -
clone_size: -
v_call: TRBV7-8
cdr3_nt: TGTGCCAGCAGCTGGTCCCGGGACATAAACACCGGGGAGCTGTTTTTT
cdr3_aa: CASSWSRDINTGELFF

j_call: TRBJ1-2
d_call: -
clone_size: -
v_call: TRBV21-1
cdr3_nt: TGTGCCAGCAGCAAAGTTCGGGGGCGCGGCTACACCTTC
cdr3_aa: CASSKVRGRGYTF

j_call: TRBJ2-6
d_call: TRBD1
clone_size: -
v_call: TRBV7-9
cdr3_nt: TGTGCCAGCGGACAGGGGAATACTGGGGCCAACGTCCTGACTTTC
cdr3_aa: CASGQGNTGANVLTF

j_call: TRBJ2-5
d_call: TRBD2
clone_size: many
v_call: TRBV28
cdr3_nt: TGTGCCAGCAGTCCCCGACTAGCGGGAGTAGAGACCCAGTACTTC
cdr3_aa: CASSPRLAGVETQYF

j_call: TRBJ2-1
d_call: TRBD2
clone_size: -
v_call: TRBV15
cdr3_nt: TGTGCCACCAGCAGAGATGCGGGGGCGGGAGGCAATGAGCAGTTCTTC
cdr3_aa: CATSRDAGAGGNEQFF

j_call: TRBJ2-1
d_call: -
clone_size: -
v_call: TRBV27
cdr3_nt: TGTGCCAGCAACCCGCCTGCAAGGAATGAGCAGTTCTTC
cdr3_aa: CASNPPARNEQFF

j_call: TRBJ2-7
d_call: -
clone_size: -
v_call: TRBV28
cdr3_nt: TGTGCCAGCAGTTATCGACAGGCTTTCTCCTACGAGCAGTACTTC
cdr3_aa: CASSYRQAFSYEQYF

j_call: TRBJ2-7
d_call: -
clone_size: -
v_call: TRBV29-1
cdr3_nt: TGCAGCGTTGAAGGTGGAGGGCGGGGAGGCGAGCAGTACTTC
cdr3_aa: CSVEGGGRGGEQYF

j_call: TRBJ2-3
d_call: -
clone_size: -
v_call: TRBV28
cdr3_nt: TGTGCCAGCAGTTTGGTTGTAGATACGCAGTATTTT
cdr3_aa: CASSLVVDTQYF

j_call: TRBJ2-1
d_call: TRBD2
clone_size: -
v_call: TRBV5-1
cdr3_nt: TGCGCCAGCAGCTCCGGGACTAGCGGGATAATTCTGTACAATGAGCAGTTCTTC
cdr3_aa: CASSSGTSGIILYNEQFF

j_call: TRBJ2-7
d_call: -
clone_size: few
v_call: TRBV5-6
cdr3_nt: TGTGCCAGCTGTAACAGCGGAGCATCAATCGAGCAGTACTTC
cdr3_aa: CASCNSGASIEQYF

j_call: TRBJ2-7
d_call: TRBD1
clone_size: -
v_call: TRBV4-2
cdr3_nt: TGTGCCAGCAGCCCACAGGGGGACAGGGGGCGCCGAGGCGAGCAGTACTTC
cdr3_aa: CASSPQGDRGRRGEQYF

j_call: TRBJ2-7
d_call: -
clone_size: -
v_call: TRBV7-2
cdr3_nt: TGTGCCAGCAGCTTAACGGGACTCACGGAGCAGTACTTC
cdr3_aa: CASSLTGLTEQYF

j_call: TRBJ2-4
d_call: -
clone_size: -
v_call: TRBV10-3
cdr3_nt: TGTGCCATCAGTGAGTCTGAAATTGATATAGCCAAAAACATTCAGTACTTC
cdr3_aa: CAISESEIDIAKNIQYF

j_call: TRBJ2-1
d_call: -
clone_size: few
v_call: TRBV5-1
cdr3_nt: TGCGCCAGCAGCCCGGAGGGTTCGGTAGACAATGAGCAGTTCTTC
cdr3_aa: CASSPEGSVDNEQFF

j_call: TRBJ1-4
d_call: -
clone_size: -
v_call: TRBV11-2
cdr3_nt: TGTGCCAGCAGCTTAGGGGGTCCCGTCCCAAAACTGTTTTTT
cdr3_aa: CASSLGGPVPKLFF

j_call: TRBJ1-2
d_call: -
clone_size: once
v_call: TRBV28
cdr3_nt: TGTGCCAGCAGTTCCGGACAGTCTAACTATGGCTACACCTTC
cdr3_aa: CASSSGQSNYGYTF

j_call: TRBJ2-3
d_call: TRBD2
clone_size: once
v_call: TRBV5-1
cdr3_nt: TGCGCCAGCAGCTCGGGACTAGCGGGAGGAGGAGATACGCAGTATTTT
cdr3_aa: CASSSGLAGGGDTQYF

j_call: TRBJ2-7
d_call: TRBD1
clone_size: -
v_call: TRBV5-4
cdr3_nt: TGTGCCAGCAGCTTGGTCGGGGACAGGGGCTACGAGCAGTACTTC
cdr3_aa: CASSLVGDRGYEQYF

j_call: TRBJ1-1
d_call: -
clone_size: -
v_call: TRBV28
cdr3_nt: TGTGCCAGCAGTCCTAAACCGGGACGATTCATGAACACTGAAGCTTTCTTT
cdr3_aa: CASSPKPGRFMNTEAFF

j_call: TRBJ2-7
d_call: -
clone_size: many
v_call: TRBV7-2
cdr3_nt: TGTGCCAGCAGCTCCCGGGTCCCTAACTACGAGCAGTACTTC
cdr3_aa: CASSSRVPNYEQYF

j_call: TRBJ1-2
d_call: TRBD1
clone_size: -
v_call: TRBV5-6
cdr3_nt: TGTGCCAGCAGCTTGGGACAGGGGGCCGGTGGCTACACCTTC
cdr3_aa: CASSLGQGAGGYTF

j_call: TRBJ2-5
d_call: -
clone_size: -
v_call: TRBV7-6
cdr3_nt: TGTGCCAGCAGCTTAGTCCCGAGCAAGGGAGAGACCCAGTACTTC
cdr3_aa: CASSLVPSKGETQYF

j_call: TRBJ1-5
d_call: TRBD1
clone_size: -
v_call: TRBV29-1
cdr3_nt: TGCAGCGTGACCGACAGGGTTGGGAAGCCCCAGCATTTT
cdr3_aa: CSVTDRVGKPQHF

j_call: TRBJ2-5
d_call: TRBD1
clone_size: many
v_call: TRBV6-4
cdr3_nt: TGTGCCAGCATGGGGACAGGGGGACAGCAAGAGACCCAGTACTTC
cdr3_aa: CASMGTGGQQETQYF

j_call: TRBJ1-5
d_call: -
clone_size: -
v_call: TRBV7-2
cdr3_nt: TGTGCCAGCAGCTTAGATTTTCATCAGCCCCAGCATTTT
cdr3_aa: CASSLDFHQPQHF

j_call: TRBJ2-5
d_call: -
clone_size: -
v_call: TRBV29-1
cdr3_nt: TGCAGCGTCAGACCGTCCCAAGAGACCCAGTACTTC
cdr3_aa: CSVRPSQETQYF